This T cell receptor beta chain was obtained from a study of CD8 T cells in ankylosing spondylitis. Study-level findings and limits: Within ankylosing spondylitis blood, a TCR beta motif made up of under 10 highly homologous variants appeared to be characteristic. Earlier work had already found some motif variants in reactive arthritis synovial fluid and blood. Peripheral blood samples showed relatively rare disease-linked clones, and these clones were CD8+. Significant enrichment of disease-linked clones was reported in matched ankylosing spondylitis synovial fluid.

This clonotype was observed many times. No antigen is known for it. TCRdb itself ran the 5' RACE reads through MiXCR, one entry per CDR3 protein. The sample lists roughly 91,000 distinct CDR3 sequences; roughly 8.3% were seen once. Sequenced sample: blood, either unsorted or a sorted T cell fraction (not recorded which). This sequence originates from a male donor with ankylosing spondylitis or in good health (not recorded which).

CDR3 sequence (DNA): TGTGCCAGCAGGGGCCGCGTCCCACGGCAGCCCCAGCATTTT. This encodes CASRGRVPRQPQHF. The chain joins TRBV6-2 or TRBV6-3 to TRBJ1-5; D uncertain. The ends were cut back, 6 bases at V and 7 bases at J, with 16 bases in the middle. CDR1 and CDR2 from the germline V gene are MNHEY and SVGEGT. This CDR3 has 14 amino acids.